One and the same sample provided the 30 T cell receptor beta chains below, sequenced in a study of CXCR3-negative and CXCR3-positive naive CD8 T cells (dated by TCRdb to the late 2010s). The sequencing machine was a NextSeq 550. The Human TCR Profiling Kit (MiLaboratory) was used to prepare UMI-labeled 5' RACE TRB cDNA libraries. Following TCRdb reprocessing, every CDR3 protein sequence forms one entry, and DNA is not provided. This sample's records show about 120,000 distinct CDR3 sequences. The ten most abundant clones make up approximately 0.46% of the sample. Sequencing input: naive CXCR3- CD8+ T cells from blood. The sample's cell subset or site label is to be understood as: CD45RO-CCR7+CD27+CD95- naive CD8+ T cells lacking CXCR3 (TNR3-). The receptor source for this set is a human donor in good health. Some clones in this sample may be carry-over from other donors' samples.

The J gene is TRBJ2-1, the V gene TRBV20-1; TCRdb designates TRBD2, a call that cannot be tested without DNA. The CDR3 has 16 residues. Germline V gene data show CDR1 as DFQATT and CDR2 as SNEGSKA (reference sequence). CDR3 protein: CSARPMTSGTLNEQFF.

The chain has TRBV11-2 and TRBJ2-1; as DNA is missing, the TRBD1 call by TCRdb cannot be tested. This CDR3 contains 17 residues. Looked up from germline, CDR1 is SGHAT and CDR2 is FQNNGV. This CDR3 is CASSPGETGADYNEQFF.

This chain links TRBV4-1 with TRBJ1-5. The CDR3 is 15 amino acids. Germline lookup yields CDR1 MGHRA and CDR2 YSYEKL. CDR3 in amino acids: CASSQDQGQGQPQHF.

CDR3 sequence reads: CASSFGEGREDEAFF. The chain has TRBV21-1 and TRBJ1-1. TRBV21-1 corresponds to a pseudogene. This CDR3 comprises 15 residues.

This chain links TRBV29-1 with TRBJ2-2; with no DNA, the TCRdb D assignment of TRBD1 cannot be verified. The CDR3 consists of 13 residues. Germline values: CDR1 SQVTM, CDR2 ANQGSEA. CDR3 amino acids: CSVETRDTGELFF.

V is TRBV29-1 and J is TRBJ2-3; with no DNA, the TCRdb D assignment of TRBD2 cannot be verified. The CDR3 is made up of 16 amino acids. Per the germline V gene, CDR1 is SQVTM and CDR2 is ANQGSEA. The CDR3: CSVEDRASGRTDTQYF.

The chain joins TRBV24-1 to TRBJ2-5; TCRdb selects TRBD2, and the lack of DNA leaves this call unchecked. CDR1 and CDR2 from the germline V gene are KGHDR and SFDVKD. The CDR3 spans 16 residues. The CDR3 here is CATTAGGPQGQETQYF.

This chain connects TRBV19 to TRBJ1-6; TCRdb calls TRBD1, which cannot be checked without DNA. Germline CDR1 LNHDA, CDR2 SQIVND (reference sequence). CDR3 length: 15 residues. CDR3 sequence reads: CASSIWQGRETPLHF.

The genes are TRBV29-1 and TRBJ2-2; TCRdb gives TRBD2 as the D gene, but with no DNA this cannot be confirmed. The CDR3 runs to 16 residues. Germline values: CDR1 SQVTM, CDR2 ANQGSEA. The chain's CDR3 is CSVPDSGREATGELFF.

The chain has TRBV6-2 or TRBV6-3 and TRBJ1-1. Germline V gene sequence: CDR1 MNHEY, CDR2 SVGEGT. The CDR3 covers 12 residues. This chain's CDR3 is CASTYLGTEAFF.

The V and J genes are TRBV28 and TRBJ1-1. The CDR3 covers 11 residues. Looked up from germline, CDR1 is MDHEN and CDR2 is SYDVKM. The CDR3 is CASTEDAEAFF.

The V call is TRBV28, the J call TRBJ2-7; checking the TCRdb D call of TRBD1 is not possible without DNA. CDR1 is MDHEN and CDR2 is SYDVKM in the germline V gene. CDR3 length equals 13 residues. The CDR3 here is CASSPTGLGWAYF.

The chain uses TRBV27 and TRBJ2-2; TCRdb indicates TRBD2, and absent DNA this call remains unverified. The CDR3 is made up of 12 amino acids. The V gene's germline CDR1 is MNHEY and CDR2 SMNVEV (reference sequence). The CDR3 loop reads CLEGANTGELFF.

CDR3 sequence: CASSGQGTNEQFF. The chain combines TRBV9 with TRBJ2-1; there is no DNA to check the TCRdb D call of TRBD1. The germline CDR1 and CDR2 sequences are SGDLS and YYNGEE. The CDR3 sequence is 13 residues long.

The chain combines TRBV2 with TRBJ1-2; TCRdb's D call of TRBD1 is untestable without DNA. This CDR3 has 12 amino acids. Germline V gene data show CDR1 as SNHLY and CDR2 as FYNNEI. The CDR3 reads CASRLDPDGYTF.

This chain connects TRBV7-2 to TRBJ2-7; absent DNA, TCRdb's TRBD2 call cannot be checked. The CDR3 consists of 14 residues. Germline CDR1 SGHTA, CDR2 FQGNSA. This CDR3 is CASSGTREYYEQYF.

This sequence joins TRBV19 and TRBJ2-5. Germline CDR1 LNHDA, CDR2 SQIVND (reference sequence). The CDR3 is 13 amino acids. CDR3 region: CASSTAEKETQYF.

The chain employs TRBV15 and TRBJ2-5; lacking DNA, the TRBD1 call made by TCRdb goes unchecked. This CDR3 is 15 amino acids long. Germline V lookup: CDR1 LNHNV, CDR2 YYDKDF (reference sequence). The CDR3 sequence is CATSRDRTVQETQYF.

The CDR3 sequence: CASSETDSTVGYTF. The V and J genes are TRBV7-9 and TRBJ1-2; TCRdb picks TRBD1, but there is no DNA to check that call. This CDR3 has 14 residues. The germline gives CDR1 SEHNR, CDR2 FQNEAQ (reference sequence).

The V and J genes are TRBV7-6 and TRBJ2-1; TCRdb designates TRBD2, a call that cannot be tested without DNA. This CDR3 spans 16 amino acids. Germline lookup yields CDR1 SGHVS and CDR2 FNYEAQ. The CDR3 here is CASSQGPFTRVDEQFF.

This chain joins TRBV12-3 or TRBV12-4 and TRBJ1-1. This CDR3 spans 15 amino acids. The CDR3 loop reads CASSMPWTVNTEAFF.

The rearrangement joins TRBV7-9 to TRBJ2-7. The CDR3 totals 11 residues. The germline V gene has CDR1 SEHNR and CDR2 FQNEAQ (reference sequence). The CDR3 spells CASVWGNEQYF.

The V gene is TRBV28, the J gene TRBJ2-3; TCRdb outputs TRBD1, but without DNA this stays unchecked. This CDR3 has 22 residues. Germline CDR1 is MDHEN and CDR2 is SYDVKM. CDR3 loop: CASSFLTGEGTAGGPPTDTQYF.

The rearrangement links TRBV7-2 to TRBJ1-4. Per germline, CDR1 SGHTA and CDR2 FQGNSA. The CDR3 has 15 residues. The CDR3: CASSLETGINEKLFF. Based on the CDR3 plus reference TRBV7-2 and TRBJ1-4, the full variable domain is GAGVSQSPSNKVTEKGKDVELRCDPISGHTALYWYRQSLGQGLEFLIYFQGNSAPDKSGLPSDRFSAERTGGSVSTLTIQRTQQEDSAVYLCASSLETGINEKLFFGSGTQLSVL.

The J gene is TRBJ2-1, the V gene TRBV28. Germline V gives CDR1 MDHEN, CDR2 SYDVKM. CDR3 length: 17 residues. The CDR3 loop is CASSLFRGSGPYNEQFF.

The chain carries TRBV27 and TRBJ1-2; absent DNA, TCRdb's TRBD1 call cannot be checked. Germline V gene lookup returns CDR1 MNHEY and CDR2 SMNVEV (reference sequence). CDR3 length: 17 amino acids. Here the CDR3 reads CASSFLPGTGGQNGYTF.

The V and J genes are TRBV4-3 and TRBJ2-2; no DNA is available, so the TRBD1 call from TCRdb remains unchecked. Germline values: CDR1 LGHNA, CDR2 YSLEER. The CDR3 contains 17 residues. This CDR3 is CASSLGTGGVNTGELFF.

The CDR3 here is CASNRGVDTEAFF. The genes are TRBV9 and TRBJ1-1. The CDR3 sequence is 13 residues long. Germline CDR1 and CDR2: SGDLS and YYNGEE.

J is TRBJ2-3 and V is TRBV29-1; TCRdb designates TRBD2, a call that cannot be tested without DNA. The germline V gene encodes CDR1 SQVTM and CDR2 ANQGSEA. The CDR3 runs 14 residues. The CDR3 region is CSVAASGGADTQYF.

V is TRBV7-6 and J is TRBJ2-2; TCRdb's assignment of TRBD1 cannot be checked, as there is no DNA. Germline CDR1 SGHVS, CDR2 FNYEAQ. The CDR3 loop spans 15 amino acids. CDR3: CASSSGTTRAGELFF.